Below are 14 T cell receptor beta chains sequenced from a single sample in a study. TCRdb analysed the RT-PCR reads with MiXCR anew, one entry per CDR3 protein. The sample has more than 600,000 distinct CDR3 sequences; approximately 14% are singletons. The material sequenced was memory CD4+ T cells from blood. These receptors all come from a female donor in good health, serving as a healthy control.

The rearrangement joins TRBV7-2 to TRBJ1-2, with D hard to call. Trimming took off 1 base at V and 2 bases at J, with 11 bases between the two ends. Germline loops: CDR1 SGHTA, CDR2 FQGNSA. This CDR3 comprises 15 residues. The CDR3 is CASSLGVGGNYGYTF. The DNA for the CDR3 is TGTGCCAGCAGCTTAGGGGTTGGCGGAAACTATGGCTACACCTTC. The full variable domain, rest sourced from reference TRBV7-2 and TRBJ1-2, is GAGVSQSPSNKVTEKGKDVELRCDPISGHTALYWYRQSLGQGLEFLIYFQGNSAPDKSGLPSDRFSAERTGGSVSTLTIQRTQQEDSAVYLCASSLGVGGNYGYTFGSGTRLTVV.

V usage is TRBV18 and J usage is TRBJ1-3, with 10 bases lining up with TRBD1. The CDR3 has 18 amino acids. Germline CDR1 KGHSH, CDR2 LQKENI. Trimming removed 0 bases from V and 2 bases from J; junction bases left unmatched: 7. CDR3 sequence (DNA): TGTGCCAGCTCACCACCGATGAGACAGGGGGCGACTGGAAACACCATATATTTT. Amino acids: CASSPPMRQGATGNTIYF.

This clonotype was counted a few times. The V gene is TRBV28, the J gene TRBJ2-5; D is ambiguous. V lost 3 bases to trimming and J lost 3 bases, with 14 bases between them. This CDR3 has 15 residues. Germline CDR1 and CDR2: MDHEN and SYDVKM. For the CDR3, the DNA is TGTGCCAGCAGTTTCCCCACCATTGGGGAAGAGACCCAGTACTTC. It encodes CASSFPTIGEETQYF.

The chain links TRBV15 to TRBJ1-1; TRBD1 matches 8 bases. V lost 1 base, J lost 10 bases, and 14 bases stayed unmatched. The CDR3 runs 16 residues. In germline, CDR1 is LNHNV, CDR2 YYDKDF (reference sequence). The CDR3 reads CATSRGPGQGPSGAFF. The CDR3 region has the DNA TGTGCCACCAGCAGAGGCCCCGGACAGGGACCGTCGGGAGCTTTCTTT.

This clonotype was recorded a few times. V and J are TRBV12-3 or TRBV12-4 and TRBJ1-6; 8 positions agree with TRBD1. Trimming at V came to 2 bases and at J to 10 bases, leaving 7 bases not matched to a gene. This CDR3 region has 15 residues. The CDR3 nucleotides are TGTGCCAGCAGTTTAACAGGGGGAAGGGGCTCACCCCTCCACTTT. Residues: CASSLTGGRGSPLHF.

This clonotype was counted ten times or more. V is TRBV4-2 and J is TRBJ2-3; the match to TRBD2 covers 8 bases. Germline values: CDR1 LGHNA, CDR2 YNFKEQ. V shed 3 bases and J 0 bases; nucleotides not matched to a gene: 5. This CDR3 contains 16 residues. DNA for the CDR3: TGTGCCAGCAGCCACACTAGCGGTTCAAGCACAGATACGCAGTATTTT. Amino acids: CASSHTSGSSTDTQYF.

The chain employs TRBV12-3 or TRBV12-4 and TRBJ1-5, with 9 bases that match TRBD1. Losses at the gene ends were 6 bases for V and 7 bases for J; bases not matched to a gene: 10. The CDR3 covers 15 residues. In nucleotides, the CDR3 is TGTGCCAGCAGCCCGGGACAGGGAGGGGAACAGCCCCAGCATTTT. Its translation is CASSPGQGGEQPQHF.

The rearrangement uses TRBV7-8 and TRBJ1-4; D call uncertain. Germline values: CDR1 SGHVS, CDR2 FQNEAQ. Trimming pared 5 bases from V and 2 bases from J, leaving 18 bases between. This CDR3 spans 17 amino acids. The CDR3 DNA reads TGTGCCAGCAGCCAACGGGCCTCGGGGTACACTAATGAAAAACTGTTTTTT. Translation: CASSQRASGYTNEKLFF.

This clonotype occurred a few times. The J gene is TRBJ2-3, the V gene TRBV6-5; no clear D. The CDR3 extends over 13 amino acids. Trimming stripped 6 bases from V and 1 base from J, with 8 bases between. Germline CDR1 MNHEY, CDR2 SVGAGI. The CDR3 sequence: CASRVDGTDTQYF. The CDR3 DNA follows: TGTGCCAGCAGGGTGGACGGCACAGATACGCAGTATTTT.

This clonotype was observed a handful of times. V is TRBV9 and J is TRBJ2-1, with 9 bases identical to TRBD2. CDR3 length: 14 amino acids. Trimming cost V 4 bases and J 6 bases; bases outside gene matches: 5. Germline V gene data show CDR1 as SGDLS and CDR2 as YYNGEE. The CDR3 nucleotides read TGTGCCAGCAGCCCCAGGACTAGCGTCAATGAGCAGTTCTTC. Its translation is CASSPRTSVNEQFF. Drawing the rest from reference TRBV9 and TRBJ2-1, the complete variable domain is DSGVTQTPKHLITATGQRVTLRCSPRSGDLSVYWYQQSLDQGLQFLIQYYNGEERAKGNILERFSAQQFPDLHSELNLSSLELGDSALYFCASSPRTSVNEQFFGPGTRLTVL.

This clonotype has at least ten counts. This chain connects TRBV4-2 to TRBJ2-3; the D is unclear. There are 16 residues in the CDR3. The V and J ends lost 1 base and 4 bases respectively, with 15 bases between them. The germline CDR1 and CDR2 sequences are LGHNA and YNFKEQ. Here the CDR3 reads CASSQGRPRPPDTQYF. For the CDR3, the DNA is TGTGCCAGCAGCCAAGGCCGACCCAGGCCTCCAGATACGCAGTATTTT.

The genes are TRBV3-1 and TRBJ2-1; tentatively, D is TRBD2 (6 bases). V shed 4 bases and J shed 5 bases, with 12 bases lying between them. The CDR3 is 14 residues long. The germline gives CDR1 LGHDT, CDR2 YNNKEL (reference sequence). CDR3 DNA: TGTGCCAGCAGCCCCGGGGGTGTAAACAATGAGCAGTTCTTC. Translated: CASSPGGVNNEQFF.

The J gene is TRBJ2-4, the V gene TRBV5-1; 7 nucleotides line up with TRBD2. V lost 2 bases and J lost 4; bases outside the gene matches: 6. CDR1 is SGHRS and CDR2 is YFSETQ in the germline V gene. CDR3 length: 15 residues. CDR3 DNA sequence: TGCGCCAGCAGCTTCGACCTAGCGGAGAAAAACATTCAGTACTTC. Translating it yields CASSFDLAEKNIQYF.

This sequence joins TRBV6-2 or TRBV6-3 and TRBJ2-1; TRBD1 matches at 8 bases. With 3 bases clipped from V and 10 bases from J, the junction kept 17 bases outside the gene matches. Germline CDR1 is MNHEY and CDR2 is SVGEGT. The CDR3 spans 17 residues. CDR3 nucleotide sequence: TGTGCCAGCAGTTATCCCCTTACAGGGGGTGTAAGGGGGGAGCAGTTCTTC. It specifies CASSYPLTGGVRGEQFF.